The rows below give T cell receptor beta chains drawn from one sample of a study of memory CD8 T cells in hepatitis C reinfection. Using immunoSEQ multiplex PCR, the repertoire was profiled, and TCRdb retains in-frame clones only, with some absent. The sample records about 50,000 clones, about 88% being singletons. Material: naive CD8+ T cells sorted from blood. Receptor source: a man aged 18 to 35 with hepatitis C virus infection. CDR3s include the opening cysteine and the closing phenylalanine or tryptophan. The order of the fields is D gene, J gene, V gene, clone size, CDR3 DNA, CDR3 protein. D genes are given only for firm matches. The listing skips clone size in some rows; elsewhere it reads once, few, many or a size class.

d_gene: .; j_gene: TRBJ2-1; v_gene: TRBV9; abundance: .; CDR3nt: TGTGCCAGCAGCCCCCCGACGGGAGCCTACAATGAGCAGTTCTTC; CDR3aa: CASSPPTGAYNEQFF
d_gene: .; j_gene: TRBJ1-1; v_gene: TRBV5-6; abundance: few; CDR3nt: TGTGCCAGCAGCTTGGGGGGCCTGAACACTGAAGCTTTCTTT; CDR3aa: CASSLGGLNTEAFF
d_gene: .; j_gene: TRBJ1-3; v_gene: TRBV10-1; abundance: .; CDR3nt: TGCGCCAGCAGCCCTACTAAGGGGCAGGGATCTGGAAACACCATATATTTT; CDR3aa: CASSPTKGQGSGNTIYF
d_gene: TRBD1; j_gene: TRBJ2-7; v_gene: TRBV19; abundance: .; CDR3nt: TGTGCCAGTAGTATCGGGACAGGGGTGATCTACGAGCAGTACTTC; CDR3aa: CASSIGTGVIYEQYF
d_gene: .; j_gene: TRBJ2-4; v_gene: TRBV5-8; abundance: .; CDR3nt: TGTGCCAGCAGCCCGCGGGGAATAGCCAAAAACATTCAGTACTTC; CDR3aa: CASSPRGIAKNIQYF
d_gene: .; j_gene: TRBJ2-2; v_gene: TRBV28; abundance: .; CDR3nt: TGTGCCAGCGGGGGAGGCCTCACCGGGGAGCTGTTTTTT; CDR3aa: CASGGGLTGELFF
d_gene: .; j_gene: TRBJ2-2; v_gene: TRBV11-2; abundance: .; CDR3nt: TGTGCCAGCAGTCTCGCCGGGGAGCTGTTTTTT; CDR3aa: CASSLAGELFF
d_gene: TRBD2; j_gene: TRBJ2-1; v_gene: TRBV4-1; abundance: .; CDR3nt: TGCGCCAGCAGGCAGGCAACTAGCGGGAGGAGGAGGGGGAATGAGCAGTTCTTC; CDR3aa: CASRQATSGRRRGNEQFF
d_gene: .; j_gene: TRBJ2-2; v_gene: TRBV5-4; abundance: .; CDR3nt: TGTGCCAGCAGCCCGAGGGCCGGGGAGCTGTTTTTT; CDR3aa: CASSPRAGELFF
d_gene: TRBD2; j_gene: TRBJ2-7; v_gene: TRBV7-9; abundance: .; CDR3nt: TGTGCCAGCAGCGCAGCGGGGCAGGGCTCTTCCTACGAGCAGTACTTC; CDR3aa: CASSAAGQGSSYEQYF
d_gene: TRBD2; j_gene: TRBJ2-5; v_gene: TRBV6-5; abundance: .; CDR3nt: TGTGCCAGCAGTTACAACGGGAGGGAACAAGAGACCCAGTACTTC; CDR3aa: CASSYNGREQETQYF
d_gene: .; j_gene: TRBJ1-1; v_gene: TRBV25-1; abundance: .; CDR3nt: TGTGCCAGCAGTGAAGCGCTGGGGAGGAACACTGAAGCTTTCTTT; CDR3aa: CASSEALGRNTEAFF
d_gene: .; j_gene: TRBJ2-2; v_gene: TRBV30; abundance: .; CDR3nt: TGTGCCTGGAGTGCTAGGGGGACCGGGGAGCTGTTTTTT; CDR3aa: CAWSARGTGELFF
d_gene: .; j_gene: TRBJ2-5; v_gene: TRBV28; abundance: .; CDR3nt: TGTGCCAGCAGTTTTACCCAGACAGGATCAAGGGAGACCCAGTACTTC; CDR3aa: CASSFTQTGSRETQYF
d_gene: .; j_gene: TRBJ1-1; v_gene: TRBV5-4; abundance: .; CDR3nt: TGTGCCAGCAGCCCCTCGGGGGGTATCACTGAAGCTTTCTTT; CDR3aa: CASSPSGGITEAFF
d_gene: TRBD2; j_gene: TRBJ2-3; v_gene: TRBV5-4; abundance: .; CDR3nt: TGTGCCAGCAGCTCGGGGCTGACGGGAGGTGGCACAGATACGCAGTATTTT; CDR3aa: CASSSGLTGGGTDTQYF
d_gene: TRBD2; j_gene: TRBJ2-2; v_gene: TRBV27; abundance: .; CDR3nt: TGTGCCAGCAGTCCAATAGCGGGAGGAAGTCCCGGGGAGCTGTTTTTT; CDR3aa: CASSPIAGGSPGELFF
d_gene: TRBD2; j_gene: TRBJ2-1; v_gene: TRBV7-2; abundance: once; CDR3nt: TGTGCCAGCAGCCGGGGGATAGCGGGAGGCAATGAGCAGTTCTTC; CDR3aa: CASSRGIAGGNEQFF
d_gene: .; j_gene: TRBJ2-7; v_gene: TRBV6-1; abundance: .; CDR3nt: TGTGCCAGCAGTGAAGGCAGAAGCTCCTACGAGCAGTACTTC; CDR3aa: CASSEGRSSYEQYF
d_gene: .; j_gene: TRBJ1-1; v_gene: TRBV6-5; abundance: few; CDR3nt: TGTGCCAGCAGCCTAATGGTTGGTGAAGCTTTCTTT; CDR3aa: CASSLMVGEAFF
d_gene: TRBD1; j_gene: TRBJ2-7; v_gene: TRBV29-1; abundance: .; CDR3nt: TGCAGCGTTGAAGACGAAACAGGGGGCGAGGGCGAGCAGTACTTC; CDR3aa: CSVEDETGGEGEQYF
d_gene: .; j_gene: TRBJ2-7; v_gene: TRBV11-2; abundance: .; CDR3nt: TGTGCCAGCAGCTTAGCCGGGATCTCCTACGAGCAGTACTTC; CDR3aa: CASSLAGISYEQYF
d_gene: TRBD1; j_gene: TRBJ2-3; v_gene: TRBV14; abundance: .; CDR3nt: TGTGCCAGCAGTCCGGGGACAGTGAACACAGAAACGCAGTATTTT; CDR3aa: CASSPGTVNTETQYF
d_gene: .; j_gene: TRBJ1-1; v_gene: TRBV4-3; abundance: .; CDR3nt: TGCGCCAGCAGCCAGGCAGGGACTGAAGCTTTCTTT; CDR3aa: CASSQAGTEAFF
d_gene: .; j_gene: TRBJ2-3; v_gene: TRBV9; abundance: .; CDR3nt: TGTGCCAGCAGCCCGGGGGTCAGGGTTACAGATACGCAGTATTTT; CDR3aa: CASSPGVRVTDTQYF
d_gene: TRBD2; j_gene: TRBJ2-7; v_gene: TRBV27; abundance: .; CDR3nt: TGTGCCAGCAGTCCACGGGTACTAGCGGGAGAGAGCGAGCAGTACTTC; CDR3aa: CASSPRVLAGESEQYF
d_gene: TRBD2; j_gene: TRBJ2-5; v_gene: TRBV29-1; abundance: .; CDR3nt: TGCAGCGTTGTGGGACTAGCAGGCGAGACCCAGTACTTC; CDR3aa: CSVVGLAGETQYF
d_gene: TRBD1; j_gene: TRBJ1-5; v_gene: TRBV7-9; abundance: .; CDR3nt: TGTGCCAGCAGCCCGGGACAGACCTCTAGCAATCAGCCCCAGCATTTT; CDR3aa: CASSPGQTSSNQPQHF